This TCR beta chain stems from a study of blood T cells in healthy people across ages. Combining a sample-barcoded 5' primer with a J-beta primer mix, a second PCR ran for roughly 6 to 11 cycles. TCRdb reanalysed the 5' RACE reads using MiXCR and keeps one entry per CDR3 protein. The data contain hundreds of thousands of distinct CDR3 sequences, around 27% of them singletons. This clonotype came up many times. This same sample was also part of a study on T cells of mothers and their children. That paper adds: Related mother and child pairs showed slightly greater overlap (not significant) than unrelated pairs did.

Sequencing was done on a sample of blood. The origin of this receptor is a boy between 2 and 15 years old in good health.

The CDR3, as DNA: TGCGCCAGCAGTCCCCTAGGACTAGCGGGGGACCCCTACAATGAGCAGTTCTTC. This sequence encodes CASSPLGLAGDPYNEQFF. The chain has TRBV10-2 and TRBJ2-1; TRBD2 matches 13 bases. The CDR3 is 18 residues long. Germline lookup yields CDR1 WSHSY and CDR2 SAAADI. The J segment lost 2 bases and the V segment lost 5 bases, leaving 9 bases of the junction unmatched.